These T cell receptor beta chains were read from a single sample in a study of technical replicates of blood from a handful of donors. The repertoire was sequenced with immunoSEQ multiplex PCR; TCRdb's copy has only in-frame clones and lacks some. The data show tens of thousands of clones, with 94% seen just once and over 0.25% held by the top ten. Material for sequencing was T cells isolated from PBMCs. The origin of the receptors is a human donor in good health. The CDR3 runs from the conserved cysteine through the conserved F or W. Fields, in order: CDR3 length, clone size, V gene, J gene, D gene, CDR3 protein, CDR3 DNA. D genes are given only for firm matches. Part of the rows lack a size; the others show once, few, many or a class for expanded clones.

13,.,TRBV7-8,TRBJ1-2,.,CASSLRVSDGYTF,TGTGCCAGCAGCCTCAGGGTTTCGGATGGCTACACCTTC
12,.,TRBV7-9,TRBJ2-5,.,CASTSRGETQYF,TGTGCCAGCACTTCTAGGGGCGAGACCCAGTACTTC
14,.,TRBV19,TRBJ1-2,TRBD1,CASSIDRGPNGYTF,TGTGCCAGTAGTATCGACAGGGGACCGAATGGCTACACCTTC
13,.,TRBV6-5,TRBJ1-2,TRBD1,CASITGGARGYTF,TGTGCCAGTATAACAGGGGGGGCTCGTGGCTACACCTTC
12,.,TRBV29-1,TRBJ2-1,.,CSVDNWYNEQFF,TGCAGCGTCGATAACTGGTACAATGAGCAGTTCTTC
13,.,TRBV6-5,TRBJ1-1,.,CASSLGQNTEAFF,TGTGCCAGCAGCTTGGGACAGAACACTGAAGCTTTCTTT
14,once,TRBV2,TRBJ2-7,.,CASSEQGRGYEQYF,TGTGCCAGCAGTGAGCAAGGACGGGGCTACGAGCAGTACTTC
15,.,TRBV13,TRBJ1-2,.,CASSLDRAPGYGYTF,TGTGCCAGCAGCTTAGACAGGGCGCCGGGCTATGGCTACACCTTC
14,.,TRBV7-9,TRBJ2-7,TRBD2,CASSLSGGAYEQYF,TGTGCCAGCAGCTTATCGGGGGGGGCCTACGAGCAGTACTTC
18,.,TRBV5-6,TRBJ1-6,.,CASSMDPPGSSYNSPLHF,TGTGCCAGCAGCATGGATCCACCGGGAAGCTCCTATAATTCACCCCTCCACTTT
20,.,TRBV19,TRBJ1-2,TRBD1,CASSKIIGTALSGWDYGYTF,TGTGCCAGTAGCAAAATCATAGGGACAGCCCTAAGCGGGTGGGACTATGGCTACACCTTC
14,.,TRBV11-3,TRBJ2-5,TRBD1,CASSGRDSQETQYF,TGTGCCAGCAGCGGCCGGGACAGCCAAGAGACCCAGTACTTC
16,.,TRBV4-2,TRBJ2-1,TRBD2,CASSRNLAGDYNEQFF,TGTGCCAGCAGCCGGAACCTAGCGGGGGACTACAATGAGCAGTTCTTC
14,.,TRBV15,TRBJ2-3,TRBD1,CATSRGQGTDTQYF,TGTGCCACCAGCCGAGGACAGGGTACAGATACGCAGTATTTT
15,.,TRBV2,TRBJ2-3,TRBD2,CASRTGLAPTDTQYF,TGTGCCAGCAGGACGGGACTAGCTCCAACAGATACGCAGTATTTT
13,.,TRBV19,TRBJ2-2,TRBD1,CAAEGQGTGELFF,TGTGCCGCCGAGGGACAGGGCACCGGGGAGCTGTTTTTT
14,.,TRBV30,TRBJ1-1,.,CAWMRAALNTEAFF,TGTGCCTGGATGAGGGCTGCACTGAACACTGAAGCTTTCTTT
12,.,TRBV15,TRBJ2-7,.,CATSTGSYEQYF,TGTGCCACCAGCACGGGGTCGTACGAGCAGTACTTC
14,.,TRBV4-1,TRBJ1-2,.,CASSQGRVDYGYTF,TGCGCCAGCAGCCAAGGCAGGGTCGACTATGGCTACACCTTC
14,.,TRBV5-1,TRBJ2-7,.,CASSLAGSSYEQYF,TGCGCCAGCAGCTTGGCAGGCAGCTCCTACGAGCAGTACTTC
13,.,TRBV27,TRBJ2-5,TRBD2,CASSKRGQETQYF,TGTGCCAGCAGCAAGCGGGGCCAAGAGACCCAGTACTTC
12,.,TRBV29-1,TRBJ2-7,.,CSARQSSYEQYF,TGCAGCGCCCGACAGAGCTCCTACGAGCAGTACTTC
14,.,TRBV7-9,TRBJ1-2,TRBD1,CASSPGQGAFGYTF,TGTGCCAGCAGCCCGGGACAGGGGGCGTTCGGCTACACCTTC
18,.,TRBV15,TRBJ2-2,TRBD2,CATSRDRGAGGGTGELFF,TGTGCCACCAGCAGAGATAGGGGTGCGGGAGGCGGGACCGGGGAGCTGTTTTTT
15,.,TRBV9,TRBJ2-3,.,CASSVAGASTDTQYF,TGTGCCAGCAGCGTAGCGGGTGCTAGCACAGATACGCAGTATTTT
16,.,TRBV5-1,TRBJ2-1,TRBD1,CASSFRDRERYNEQFF,TGCGCCAGCAGCTTCCGGGACAGGGAACGGTACAATGAGCAGTTCTTC
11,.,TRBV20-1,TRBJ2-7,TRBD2,CSARGSGRVSF,TGCAGTGCTAGGGGTAGCGGGAGAGTCTCCTTC
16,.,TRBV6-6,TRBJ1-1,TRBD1,CASSFRTGAENTEAFF,TGTGCCAGCAGTTTCAGGACAGGGGCCGAGAACACTGAAGCTTTCTTT
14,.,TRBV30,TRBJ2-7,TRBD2,CAWRHGGKVYEQYF,TGTGCCTGGAGGCACGGGGGGAAGGTCTACGAGCAGTACTTC
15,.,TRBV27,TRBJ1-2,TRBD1,CASSFSGGGGYGYTF,TGTGCCAGCAGTTTTTCAGGGGGCGGCGGCTATGGCTACACCTTC
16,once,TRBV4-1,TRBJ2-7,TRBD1,CASSQEPGQGTGEQYF,TGCGCCAGCAGCCAGGAACCGGGACAGGGGACAGGCGAGCAGTACTTC
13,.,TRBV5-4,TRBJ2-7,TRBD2,CASSFFLAGAQYF,TGTGCCAGCAGCTTTTTTCTAGCGGGAGCGCAGTACTTC
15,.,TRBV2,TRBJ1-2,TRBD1,CASRGQGVGNYGYTF,TGTGCCAGCAGGGGACAGGGTGTAGGAAACTATGGCTACACCTTC
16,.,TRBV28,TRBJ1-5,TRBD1,CASSLKQGASNQPQHF,TGTGCCAGCAGTTTAAAACAGGGGGCTAGCAATCAGCCCCAGCATTTT
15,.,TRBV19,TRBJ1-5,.,CASSWQERGNQPQHF,TGTGCCAGTAGTTGGCAGGAGAGGGGCAATCAGCCCCAGCATTTT
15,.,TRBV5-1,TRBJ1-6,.,CASSLVSGVGSPLHF,TGCGCCAGCAGCTTGGTTTCAGGGGTGGGATCACCCCTCCACTTT
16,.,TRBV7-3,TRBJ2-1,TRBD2,CASSLNAGGAGNEQFF,TGTGCCAGCAGCTTAAACGCGGGGGGGGCGGGAAATGAGCAGTTCTTC
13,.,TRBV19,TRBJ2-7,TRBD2,CATKREGLSEWYF,TGTGCCACAAAGCGGGAGGGCCTATCGGAATGGTACTTC
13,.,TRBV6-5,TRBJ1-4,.,CASSQLGGEKLFF,TGTGCCAGCAGTCAGTTGGGGGGTGAAAAACTGTTTTTT
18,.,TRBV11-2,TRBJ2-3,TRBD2,CASSLGSSGGRRTDTQYF,TGTGCCAGCAGCTTAGGGTCTAGCGGGGGCCGTCGCACAGATACGCAGTATTTT
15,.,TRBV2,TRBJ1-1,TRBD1,CASSDNRGPHTEAFF,TGTGCCAGCAGTGACAACAGGGGGCCCCACACTGAAGCTTTCTTT
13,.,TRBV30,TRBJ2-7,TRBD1,CAWSAGGSYEQYF,TGTGCCTGGAGCGCAGGGGGTTCGTACGAGCAGTACTTC
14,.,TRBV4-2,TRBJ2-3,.,CASSQEVAEDTQYF,TGTGCCAGCAGCCAAGAAGTAGCGGAAGATACGCAGTATTTT
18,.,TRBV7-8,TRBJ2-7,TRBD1,CASSLRQGNPLNTYEQYF,TGTGCCAGCAGCTTACGACAGGGCAATCCCTTGAATACCTACGAGCAGTACTTC
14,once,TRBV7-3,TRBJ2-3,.,CASSLLGNTDTQYF,TGTGCCAGCAGCTTACTAGGAAACACAGATACGCAGTATTTT
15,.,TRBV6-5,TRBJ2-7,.,CASSRGASSSYEQYF,TGTGCCAGCAGTCGGGGGGCAAGCAGCTCCTACGAGCAGTACTTC
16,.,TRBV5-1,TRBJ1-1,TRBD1,CASSLGGRGRNTEAFF,TGCGCCAGCAGCTTGGGGGGCAGGGGGAGGAACACTGAAGCTTTCTTT
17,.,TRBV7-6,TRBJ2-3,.,CASSPSSSASDTDTQYF,TGTGCCAGCAGCCCATCATCCTCAGCTAGCGACACAGATACGCAGTATTTT
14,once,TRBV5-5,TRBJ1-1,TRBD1,CASSYRGAGPEAFF,TGTGCCAGCAGCTACAGGGGAGCTGGTCCTGAAGCTTTCTTT
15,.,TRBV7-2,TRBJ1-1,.,CASSPMGGSNTEAFF,TGTGCCAGCAGCCCAATGGGGGGGTCTAACACTGAAGCTTTCTTT
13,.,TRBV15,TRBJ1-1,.,CATSEGTNTEAFF,TGTGCCACCAGTGAGGGAACGAACACTGAAGCTTTCTTT
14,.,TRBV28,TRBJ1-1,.,CASSLRGMNTEAFF,TGTGCCAGCAGTTTAAGGGGCATGAACACTGAAGCTTTCTTT
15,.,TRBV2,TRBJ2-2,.,CASSDLQGPTGELFF,TGTGCCAGCAGTGATCTACAGGGACCCACCGGGGAGCTGTTTTTT
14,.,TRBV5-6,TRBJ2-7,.,CASSLAGSSYEQYF,TGTGCCAGCAGCTTGGCGGGGAGCTCCTACGAGCAGTACTTC